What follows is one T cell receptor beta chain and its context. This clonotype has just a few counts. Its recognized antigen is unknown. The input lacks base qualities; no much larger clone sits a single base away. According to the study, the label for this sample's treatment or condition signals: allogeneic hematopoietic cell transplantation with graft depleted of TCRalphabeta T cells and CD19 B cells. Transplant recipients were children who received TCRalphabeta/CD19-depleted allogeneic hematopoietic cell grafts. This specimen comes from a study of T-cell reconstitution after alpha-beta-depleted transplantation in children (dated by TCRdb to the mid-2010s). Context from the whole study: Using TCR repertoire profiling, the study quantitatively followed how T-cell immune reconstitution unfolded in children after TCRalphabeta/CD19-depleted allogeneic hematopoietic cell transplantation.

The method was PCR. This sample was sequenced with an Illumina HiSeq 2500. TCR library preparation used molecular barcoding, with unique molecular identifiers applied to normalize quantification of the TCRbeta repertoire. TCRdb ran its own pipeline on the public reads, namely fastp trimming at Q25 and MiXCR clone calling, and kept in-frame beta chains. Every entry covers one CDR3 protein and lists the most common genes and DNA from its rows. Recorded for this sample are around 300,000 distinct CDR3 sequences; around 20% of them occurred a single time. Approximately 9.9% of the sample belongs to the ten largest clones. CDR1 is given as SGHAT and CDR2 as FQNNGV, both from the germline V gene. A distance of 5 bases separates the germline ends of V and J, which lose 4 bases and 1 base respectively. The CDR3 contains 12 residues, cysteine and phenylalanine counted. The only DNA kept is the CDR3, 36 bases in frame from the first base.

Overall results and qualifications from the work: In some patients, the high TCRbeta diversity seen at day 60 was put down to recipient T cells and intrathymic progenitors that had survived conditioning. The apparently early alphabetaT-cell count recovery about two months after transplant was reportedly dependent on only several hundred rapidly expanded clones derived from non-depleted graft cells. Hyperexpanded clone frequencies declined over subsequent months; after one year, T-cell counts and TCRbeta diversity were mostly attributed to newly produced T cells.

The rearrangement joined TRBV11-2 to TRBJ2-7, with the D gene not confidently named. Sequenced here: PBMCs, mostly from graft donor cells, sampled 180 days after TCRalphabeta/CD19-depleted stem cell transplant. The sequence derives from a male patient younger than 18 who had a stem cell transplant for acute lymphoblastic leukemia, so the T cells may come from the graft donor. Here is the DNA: TGTGCCAGCAGCTACATTTCCTACGAGCAGTACTTC. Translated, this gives CASSYISYEQYF.